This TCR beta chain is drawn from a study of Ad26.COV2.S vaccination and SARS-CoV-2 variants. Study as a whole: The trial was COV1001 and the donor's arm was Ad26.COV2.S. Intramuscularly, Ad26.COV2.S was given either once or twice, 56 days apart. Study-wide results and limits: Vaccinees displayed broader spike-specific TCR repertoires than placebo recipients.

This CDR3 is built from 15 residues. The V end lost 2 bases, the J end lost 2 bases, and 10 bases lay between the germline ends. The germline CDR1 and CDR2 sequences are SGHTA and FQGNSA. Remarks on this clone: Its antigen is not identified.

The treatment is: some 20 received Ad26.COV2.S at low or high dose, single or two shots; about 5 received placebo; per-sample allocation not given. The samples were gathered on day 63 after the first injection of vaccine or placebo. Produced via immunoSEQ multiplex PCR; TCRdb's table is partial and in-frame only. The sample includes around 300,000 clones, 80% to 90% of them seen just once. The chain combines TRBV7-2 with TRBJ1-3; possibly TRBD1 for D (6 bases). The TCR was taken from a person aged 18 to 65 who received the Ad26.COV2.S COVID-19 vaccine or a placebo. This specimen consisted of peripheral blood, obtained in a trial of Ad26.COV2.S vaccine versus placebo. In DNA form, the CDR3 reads TGTGCCAGCAGCTTAATACGGGGGCCTGGAAACACCATATATTTT. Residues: CASSLIRGPGNTIYF.